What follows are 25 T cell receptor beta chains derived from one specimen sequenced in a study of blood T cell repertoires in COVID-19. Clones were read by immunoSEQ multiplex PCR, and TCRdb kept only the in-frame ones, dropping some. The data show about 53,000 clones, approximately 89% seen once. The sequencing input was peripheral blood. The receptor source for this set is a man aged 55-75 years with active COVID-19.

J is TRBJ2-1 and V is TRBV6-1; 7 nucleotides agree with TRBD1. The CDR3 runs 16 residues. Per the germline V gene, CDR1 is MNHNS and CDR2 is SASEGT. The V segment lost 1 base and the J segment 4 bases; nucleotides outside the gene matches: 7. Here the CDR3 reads CASSEVVTGLYNEQFF. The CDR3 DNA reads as TGTGCCAGCAGTGAAGTGGTGACAGGGCTGTACAATGAGCAGTTCTTC.

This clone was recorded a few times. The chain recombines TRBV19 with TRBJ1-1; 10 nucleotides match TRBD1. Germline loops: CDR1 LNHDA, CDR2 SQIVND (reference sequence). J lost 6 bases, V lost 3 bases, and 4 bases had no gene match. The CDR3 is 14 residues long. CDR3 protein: CASSIGTGVSEAFF. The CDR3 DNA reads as TGTGCCAGTAGTATTGGGACAGGGGTGTCTGAAGCTTTCTTT.

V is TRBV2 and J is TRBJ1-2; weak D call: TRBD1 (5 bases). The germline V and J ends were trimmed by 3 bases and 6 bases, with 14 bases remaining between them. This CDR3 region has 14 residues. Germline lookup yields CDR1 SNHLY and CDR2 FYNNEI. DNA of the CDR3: TGTGCCAGCAGTGACAGGGTCCCCTATGATGGCTACACCTTC. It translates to CASSDRVPYDGYTF.

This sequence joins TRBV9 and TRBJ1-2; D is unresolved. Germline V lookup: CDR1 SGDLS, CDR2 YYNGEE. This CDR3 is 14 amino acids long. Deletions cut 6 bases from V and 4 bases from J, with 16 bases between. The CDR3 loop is CASTIDTRGYGYTF. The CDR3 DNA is TGTGCCAGCACCATAGACACCCGGGGCTATGGCTACACCTTC.

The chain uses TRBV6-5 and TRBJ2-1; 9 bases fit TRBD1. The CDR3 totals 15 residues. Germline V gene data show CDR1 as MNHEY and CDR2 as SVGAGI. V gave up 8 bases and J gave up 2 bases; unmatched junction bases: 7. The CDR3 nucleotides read TGTGCCAGCGGTCCAACAGGGGGCCCCTACAATGAGCAGTTCTTC. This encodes CASGPTGGPYNEQFF.

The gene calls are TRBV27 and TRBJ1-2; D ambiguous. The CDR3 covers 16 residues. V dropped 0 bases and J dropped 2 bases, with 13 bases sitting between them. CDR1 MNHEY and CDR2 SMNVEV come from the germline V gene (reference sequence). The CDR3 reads CASSLSISGFNYGYTF. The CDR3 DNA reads TGTGCCAGCAGTTTATCGATCTCGGGGTTCAACTATGGCTACACCTTC.

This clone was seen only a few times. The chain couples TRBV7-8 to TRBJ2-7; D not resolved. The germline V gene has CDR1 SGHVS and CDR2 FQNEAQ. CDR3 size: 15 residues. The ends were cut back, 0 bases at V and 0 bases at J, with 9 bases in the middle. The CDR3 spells CASSLAPESSYEQYF. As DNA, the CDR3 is TGTGCCAGCAGCTTAGCTCCGGAGAGCTCCTACGAGCAGTACTTC.

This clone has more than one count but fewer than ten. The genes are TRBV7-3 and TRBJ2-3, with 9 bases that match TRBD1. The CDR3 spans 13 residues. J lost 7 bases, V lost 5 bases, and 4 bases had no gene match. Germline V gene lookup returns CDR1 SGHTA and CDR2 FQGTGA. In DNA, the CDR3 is TGTGCCAGCAGCCCGACAGGGGGTCATACGCAGTATTTT. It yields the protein CASSPTGGHTQYF.

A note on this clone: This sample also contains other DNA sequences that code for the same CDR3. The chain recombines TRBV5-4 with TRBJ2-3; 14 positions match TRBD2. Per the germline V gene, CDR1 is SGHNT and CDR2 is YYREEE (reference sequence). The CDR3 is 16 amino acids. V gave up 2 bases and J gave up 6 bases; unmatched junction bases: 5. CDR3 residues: CASSFRLAGGGDTQYF. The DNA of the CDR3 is TGTGCCAGCAGCTTCCGACTAGCGGGAGGGGGGGATACGCAGTATTTT.

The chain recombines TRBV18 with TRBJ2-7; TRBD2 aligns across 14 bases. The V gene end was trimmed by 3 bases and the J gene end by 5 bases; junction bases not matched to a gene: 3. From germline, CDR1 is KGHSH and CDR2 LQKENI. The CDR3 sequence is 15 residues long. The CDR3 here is CASSPTSGRANEQYF. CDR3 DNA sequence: TGTGCCAGCTCACCGACTAGCGGGAGGGCCAACGAGCAGTACTTC.

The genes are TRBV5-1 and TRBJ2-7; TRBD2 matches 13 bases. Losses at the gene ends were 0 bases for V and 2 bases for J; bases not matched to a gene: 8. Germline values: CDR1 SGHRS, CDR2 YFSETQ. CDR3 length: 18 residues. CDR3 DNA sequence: TGCGCCAGCAGCTTGGACCCCCGGACTAGCGGGAGTGCCTACGAGCAGTACTTC. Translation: CASSLDPRTSGSAYEQYF.

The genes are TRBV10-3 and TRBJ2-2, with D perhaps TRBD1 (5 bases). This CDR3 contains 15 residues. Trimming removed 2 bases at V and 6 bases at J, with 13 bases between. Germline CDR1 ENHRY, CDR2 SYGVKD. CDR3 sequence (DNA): TGTGCCATCAGTGAGGCAGGGCCCAAGGCCGGGGAGCTGTTTTTT. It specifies CAISEAGPKAGELFF.

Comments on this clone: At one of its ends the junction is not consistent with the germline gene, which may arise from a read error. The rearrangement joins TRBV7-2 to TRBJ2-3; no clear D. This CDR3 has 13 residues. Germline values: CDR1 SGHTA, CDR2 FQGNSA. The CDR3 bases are TGTGCCAGCAGATTAGGCGTTTCAAATACGCAGTATTTT. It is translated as CASRLGVSNTQYF.

The CDR3, as DNA: TGTGCCAGCAGCACTCGGACAGGGGGCTCCCAGTACTTC. Encoded protein: CASSTRTGGSQYF. This chain connects TRBV28 to TRBJ2-5; 11 bases are shared with TRBD1. Unmatched junction bases numbered 6, after V lost 6 bases and J lost 9 bases. The V gene's germline CDR1 is MDHEN and CDR2 SYDVKM. This CDR3 is built from 13 residues.

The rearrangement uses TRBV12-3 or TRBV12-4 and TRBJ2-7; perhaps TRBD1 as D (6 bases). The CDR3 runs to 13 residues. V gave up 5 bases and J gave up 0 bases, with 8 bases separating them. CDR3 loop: CASSLDSSYEQYF. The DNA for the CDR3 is TGTGCCAGCAGTCTGGACAGCTCCTACGAGCAGTACTTC.

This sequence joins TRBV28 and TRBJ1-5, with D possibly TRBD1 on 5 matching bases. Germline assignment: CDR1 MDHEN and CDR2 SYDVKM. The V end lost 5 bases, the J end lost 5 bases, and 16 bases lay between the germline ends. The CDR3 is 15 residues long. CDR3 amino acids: CASSGGEGPDQPQHF. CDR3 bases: TGTGCCAGCAGTGGGGGGGAGGGACCGGATCAGCCCCAGCATTTT.

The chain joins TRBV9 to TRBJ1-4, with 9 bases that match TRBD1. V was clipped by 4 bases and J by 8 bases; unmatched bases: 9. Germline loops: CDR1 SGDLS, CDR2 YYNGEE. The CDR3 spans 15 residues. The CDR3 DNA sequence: TGTGCCAGCAGCCCCACCGGGACAGGGAGCGAAAAACTGTTTTTT. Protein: CASSPTGTGSEKLFF.

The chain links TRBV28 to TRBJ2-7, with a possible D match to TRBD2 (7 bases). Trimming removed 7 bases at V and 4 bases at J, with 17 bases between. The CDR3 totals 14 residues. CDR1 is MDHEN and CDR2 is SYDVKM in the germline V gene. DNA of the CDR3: TGTGCCAGCATAAGGGCGGGGGCGATGTACGAGCAGTACTTC. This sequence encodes CASIRAGAMYEQYF.

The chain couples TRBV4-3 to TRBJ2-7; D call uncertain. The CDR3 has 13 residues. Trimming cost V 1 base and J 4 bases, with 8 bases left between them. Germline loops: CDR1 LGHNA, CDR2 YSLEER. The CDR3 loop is CASSQALVYEQYF. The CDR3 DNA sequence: TGCGCCAGCAGCCAAGCCCTCGTTTACGAGCAGTACTTC.

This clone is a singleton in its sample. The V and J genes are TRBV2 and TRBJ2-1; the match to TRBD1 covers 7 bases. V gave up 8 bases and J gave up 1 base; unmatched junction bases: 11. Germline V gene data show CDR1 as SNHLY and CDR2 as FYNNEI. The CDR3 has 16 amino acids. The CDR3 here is CASRDRGYYSYNEQFF. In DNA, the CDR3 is TGTGCCAGCCGGGACAGAGGGTATTATTCCTACAATGAGCAGTTCTTC. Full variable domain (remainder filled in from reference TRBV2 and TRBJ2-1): EPEVTQTPSHQVTQMGQEVILRCVPISNHLYFYWYRQILGQKVEFLVSFYNNEISEKSEIFDDQFSVERPDGSNFTLKIRSTKLEDSAMYFCASRDRGYYSYNEQFFGPGTRLTVL.

Written as DNA, the CDR3 is TGTGCCAGCAGCCAAGATCCTGAGGTAGCGGGAGAGACCCAGTACTTC. It codes for CASSQDPEVAGETQYF. This rearrangement joins TRBV4-2 to TRBJ2-5, with 7 bases that match TRBD2. CDR1 LGHNA and CDR2 YNFKEQ come from the germline V gene. The length of the CDR3 is 16 residues. The V and J ends lost 0 bases and 4 bases, in that order; junction bases with no gene match: 8.

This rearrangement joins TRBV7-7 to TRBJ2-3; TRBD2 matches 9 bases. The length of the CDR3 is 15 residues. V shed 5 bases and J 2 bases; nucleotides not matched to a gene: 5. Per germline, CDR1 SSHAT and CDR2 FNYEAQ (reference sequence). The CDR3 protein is CASSPGTSPTDTQYF. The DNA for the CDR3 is TGTGCCAGCAGCCCCGGGACTAGCCCCACAGATACGCAGTATTTT.

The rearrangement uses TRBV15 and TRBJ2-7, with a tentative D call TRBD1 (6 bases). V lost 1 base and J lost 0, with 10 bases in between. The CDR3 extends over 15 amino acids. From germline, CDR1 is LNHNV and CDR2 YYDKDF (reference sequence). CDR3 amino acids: CATSRATGPSYEQYF. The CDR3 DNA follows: TGTGCCACCAGCAGAGCGACAGGACCCTCCTACGAGCAGTACTTC.

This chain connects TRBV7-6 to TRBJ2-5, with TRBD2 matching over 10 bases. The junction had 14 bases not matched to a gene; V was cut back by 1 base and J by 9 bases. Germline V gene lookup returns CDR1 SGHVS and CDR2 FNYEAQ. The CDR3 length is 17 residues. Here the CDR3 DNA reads TGTGCCAGCAGCTTAGGTGGCCGTAGCGGGAGGTCTCCGCCCCAGTACTTC. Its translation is CASSLGGRSGRSPPQYF.

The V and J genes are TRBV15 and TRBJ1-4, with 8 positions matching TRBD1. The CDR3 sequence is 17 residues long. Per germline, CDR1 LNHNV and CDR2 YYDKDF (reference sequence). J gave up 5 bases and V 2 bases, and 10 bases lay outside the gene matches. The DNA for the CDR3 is TGTGCCACCAGCAGACGTCGGACCGGGACAGGAAATGAAAAACTGTTTTTT. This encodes CATSRRRTGTGNEKLFF.